This T cell receptor beta chain appears in the sequencing data of a study of T-cell memory formation after mild COVID-19. Via MiXCR, TCRdb re-called the 5' RACE reads, giving one row per CDR3 protein. The data show under 550,000 distinct CDR3 sequences, approximately 18% seen once. At least ten counts were recorded for this clonotype. Antigen unknown. Overall study findings and caveats: Pre-infection memory showed some responding clones, and this suggested that cross-reactive memory joined.

Germline CDR1 is SGHRS and CDR2 is YFSETQ. This CDR3 is 13 amino acids long. The germline V and J ends were trimmed by 0 bases and 5 bases, with 8 bases remaining between them. The sample consisted of PBMCs or a T cell subset sorted from them (not recorded which). V usage is TRBV5-1 and J usage is TRBJ1-1; no reliable D call. The receptor was derived from an adult woman who had mild COVID-19 (a few samples of this study predate the infection). Cell type and time point are not known. CDR3 sequence (DNA): TGCGCCAGCAGCTTGGAACTAATGACTGAAGCTTTCTTT. This translates into CASSLELMTEAFF.